The clone carrying this T cell receptor (beta chain) was observed at least ten times. CDR1 is SGDLS, CDR2 YYNGEE, per germline. J was trimmed by 1 base and V by 0 bases; bases with no gene match: 12. The CDR3 length is 18 residues. This entry is derived from a study of neurological immune-mediated disorders. One entry per CDR3 protein results from TCRdb running MiXCR on the 5' RACE reads. Here the sample spans 85,000 to 90,000 distinct CDR3 sequences, 3.5% being singletons. Sequences were obtained from PBMCs. The sequence was collected from a woman in her 50s with multiple sclerosis. The chain links TRBV9 to TRBJ2-5, with 7 nucleotides matching TRBD2. CDR3 bases: TGTGCCAGCAGCGTAGGGAGCAGCGCTAGCGGATTCCAAGAGACCCAGTACTTC. Amino acid sequence: CASSVGSSASGFQETQYF. The entire variable domain, with the rest obtained from reference TRBV9 and TRBJ2-5, is as follows: DSGVTQTPKHLITATGQRVTLRCSPRSGDLSVYWYQQSLDQGLQFLIQYYNGEERAKGNILERFSAQQFPDLHSELNLSSLELGDSALYFCASSVGSSASGFQETQYFGPGTRLLVL.